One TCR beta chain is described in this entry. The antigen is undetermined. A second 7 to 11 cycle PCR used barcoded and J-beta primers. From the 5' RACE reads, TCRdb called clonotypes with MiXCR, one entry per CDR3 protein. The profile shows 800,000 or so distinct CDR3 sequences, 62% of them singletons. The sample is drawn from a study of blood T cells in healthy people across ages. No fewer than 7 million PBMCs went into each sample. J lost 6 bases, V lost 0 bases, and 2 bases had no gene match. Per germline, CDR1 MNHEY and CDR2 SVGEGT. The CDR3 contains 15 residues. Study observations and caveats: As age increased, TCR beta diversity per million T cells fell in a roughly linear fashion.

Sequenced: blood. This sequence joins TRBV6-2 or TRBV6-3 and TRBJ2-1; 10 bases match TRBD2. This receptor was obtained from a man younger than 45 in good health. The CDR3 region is CASSYSGLAFNEQFF. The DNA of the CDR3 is TGTGCCAGCAGTTACTCGGGACTAGCGTTCAATGAGCAGTTCTTC.